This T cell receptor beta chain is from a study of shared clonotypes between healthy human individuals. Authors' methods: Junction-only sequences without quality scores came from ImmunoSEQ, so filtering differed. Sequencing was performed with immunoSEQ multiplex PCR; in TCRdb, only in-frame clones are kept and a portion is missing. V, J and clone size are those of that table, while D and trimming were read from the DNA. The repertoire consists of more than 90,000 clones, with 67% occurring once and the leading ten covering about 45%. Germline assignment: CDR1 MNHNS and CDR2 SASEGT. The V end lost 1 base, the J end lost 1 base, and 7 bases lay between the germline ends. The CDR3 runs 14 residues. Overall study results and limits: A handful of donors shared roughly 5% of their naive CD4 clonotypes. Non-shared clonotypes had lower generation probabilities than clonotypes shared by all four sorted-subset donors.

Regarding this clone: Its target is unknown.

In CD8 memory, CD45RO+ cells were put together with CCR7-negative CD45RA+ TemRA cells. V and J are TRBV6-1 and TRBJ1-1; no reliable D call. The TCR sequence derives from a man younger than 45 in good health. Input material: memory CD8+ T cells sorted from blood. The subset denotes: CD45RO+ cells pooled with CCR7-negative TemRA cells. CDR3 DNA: TGTGCCAGCAGTGAAGGGGCGGAGAACACTGAAGCTTTCTTT. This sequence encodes CASSEGAENTEAFF.